This T cell receptor beta chain was sequenced for a study of blood T cell repertoires in COVID-19. Study at large: The origin of the acute and convalescent COVID-19 samples was the United States, Italy and Spain. Sources were T cells, B-cell-depleted T cells, or PBMCs; the material itself was cDNA or gDNA.

The germline V gene encodes CDR1 LGHDT and CDR2 YNNKEL (reference sequence). This CDR3 is 13 amino acids long. The ends were cut back, 8 bases at V and 4 bases at J, with 14 bases in the middle. In the authors' methods: Scientists estimated how many nucleated cells there were by amplifying reference gene primers. Clones were sequenced by immunoSEQ multiplex PCR, and TCRdb holds only the in-frame ones, with some missing. Clonal size and the V and J genes are those of that table, whereas D and trimming came from the DNA. The table has 200,000 to 250,000 clones, 75% to 90% seen once. This receptor was identified in a woman aged 25-40 years who had recovered from COVID-19. The material sequenced was peripheral blood. The chain is built from TRBV3-1 (or the pseudogene TRBV3-2) and TRBJ1-1, with a weak D call TRBD1 (5 bases). The CDR3 loop reads CASRRGTLTEAFF. The CDR3 DNA follows: TGTGCCAGCCGGCGGGGGACCCTCACTGAAGCTTTCTTT.